One T cell receptor beta chain is described in this entry. The CDR3 spans 18 residues. The junction had 8 bases not matched to a gene; V was cut back by 1 base and J by 2 bases. Per the germline V gene, CDR1 is MGHRA and CDR2 is YSYEKL. This sample was taken from a study of technical replicates of blood from several donors. Generated by immunoSEQ multiplex PCR, the TCRdb table keeps only in-frame clones and is missing some. Of tens of thousands of clones in the sample, over 90% were seen once. The sequenced sample consisted of T cells isolated from PBMCs. The chain couples TRBV4-1 to TRBJ2-7, with TRBD2 matching over 13 bases. This clonotype was obtained from a human donor in good health. The CDR3 sequence: CASSQATSGRMGTYEQYF. CDR3 nucleotides: TGCGCCAGCAGCCAAGCGACTAGCGGGAGGATGGGGACCTACGAGCAGTACTTC.